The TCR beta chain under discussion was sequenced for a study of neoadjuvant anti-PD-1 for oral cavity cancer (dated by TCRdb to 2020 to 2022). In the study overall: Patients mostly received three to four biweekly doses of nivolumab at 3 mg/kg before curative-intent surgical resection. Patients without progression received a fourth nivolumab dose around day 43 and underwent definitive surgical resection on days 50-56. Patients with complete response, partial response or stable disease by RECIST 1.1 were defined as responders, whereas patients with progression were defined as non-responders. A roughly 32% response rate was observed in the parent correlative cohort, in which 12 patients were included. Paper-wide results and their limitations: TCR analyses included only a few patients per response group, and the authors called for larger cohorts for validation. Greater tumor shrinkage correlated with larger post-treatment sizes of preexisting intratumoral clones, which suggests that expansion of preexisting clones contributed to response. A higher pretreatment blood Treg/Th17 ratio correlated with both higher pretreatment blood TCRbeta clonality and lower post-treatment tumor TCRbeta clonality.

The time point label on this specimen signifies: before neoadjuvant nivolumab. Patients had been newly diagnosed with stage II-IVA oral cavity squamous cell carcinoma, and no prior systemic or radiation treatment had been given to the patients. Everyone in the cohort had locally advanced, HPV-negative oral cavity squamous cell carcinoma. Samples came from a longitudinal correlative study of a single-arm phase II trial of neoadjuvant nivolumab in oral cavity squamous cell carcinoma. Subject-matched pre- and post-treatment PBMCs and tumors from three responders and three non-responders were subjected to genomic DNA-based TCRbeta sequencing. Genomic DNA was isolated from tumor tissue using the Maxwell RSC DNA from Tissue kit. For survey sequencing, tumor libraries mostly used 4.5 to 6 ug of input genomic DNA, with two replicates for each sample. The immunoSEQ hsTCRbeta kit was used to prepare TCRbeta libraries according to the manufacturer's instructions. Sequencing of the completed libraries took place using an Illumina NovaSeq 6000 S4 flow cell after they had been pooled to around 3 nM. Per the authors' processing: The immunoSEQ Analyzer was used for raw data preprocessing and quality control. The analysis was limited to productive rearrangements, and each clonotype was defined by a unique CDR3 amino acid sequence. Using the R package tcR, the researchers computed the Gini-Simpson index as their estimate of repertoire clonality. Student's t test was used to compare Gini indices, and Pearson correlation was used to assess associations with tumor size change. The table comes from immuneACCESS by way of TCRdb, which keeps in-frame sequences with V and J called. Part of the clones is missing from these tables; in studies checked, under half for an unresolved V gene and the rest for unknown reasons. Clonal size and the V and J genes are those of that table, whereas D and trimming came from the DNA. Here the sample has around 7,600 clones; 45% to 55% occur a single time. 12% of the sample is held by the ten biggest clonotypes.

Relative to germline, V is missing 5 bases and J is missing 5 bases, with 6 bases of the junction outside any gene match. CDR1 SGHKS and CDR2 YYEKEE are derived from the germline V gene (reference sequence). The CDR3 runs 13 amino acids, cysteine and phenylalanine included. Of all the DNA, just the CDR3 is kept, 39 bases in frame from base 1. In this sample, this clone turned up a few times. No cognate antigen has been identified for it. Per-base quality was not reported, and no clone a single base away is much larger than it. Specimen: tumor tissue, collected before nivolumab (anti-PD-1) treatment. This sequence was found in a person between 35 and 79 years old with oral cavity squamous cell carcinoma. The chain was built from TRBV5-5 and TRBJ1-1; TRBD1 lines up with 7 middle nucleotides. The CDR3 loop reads CASSLRQGTEAFF. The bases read TGTGCCAGCAGTTTGAGACAGGGAACTGAAGCTTTCTTT.